Listed here are 28 T cell receptor beta chains from one sample, sequenced in a study of blood T cell repertoires in COVID-19. Method: immunoSEQ multiplex PCR; TCRdb's copy keeps in-frame clones and lacks some. This table has around 200,000 clones, 80% to 90% appearing once. Sequencing was done on a sample of PBMCs or T cells enriched from blood (not recorded which). The receptors shown here come from a woman under 40 who had been exposed to COVID-19.

V gene TRBV7-9 combines with J gene TRBJ1-1; 8 bases are shared with TRBD1. The CDR3 consists of 12 residues. Germline assignment: CDR1 SEHNR and CDR2 FQNEAQ (reference sequence). V shed 5 bases and J 7 bases; nucleotides not matched to a gene: 3. The CDR3 protein is CASSHDRGEAFF. In nucleotides, the CDR3 is TGTGCCAGCAGCCATGACAGGGGTGAAGCTTTCTTT.

The chain employs TRBV19 and TRBJ1-5; D remains ambiguous. The CDR3 runs 14 residues. The germline V and J ends were trimmed by 3 bases and 3 bases, with 9 bases remaining between them. Germline CDR1 LNHDA, CDR2 SQIVND (reference sequence). The chain's CDR3 is CASSMQVNNQPQHF. Here the CDR3 DNA reads TGTGCCAGTAGTATGCAGGTGAACAATCAGCCCCAGCATTTT.

This clone occurred once. This chain links TRBV4-1 with TRBJ2-1; 7 bases map to TRBD2. The germline CDR1 and CDR2 sequences are MGHRA and YSYEKL. The CDR3 extends over 15 amino acids. Losses at the gene ends were 0 bases for V and 7 bases for J; bases not matched to a gene: 6. CDR3 DNA sequence: TGCGCCAGCAGCCAAGAACTAGCGATAGTGAATGAGCAGTTCTTC. Encoded protein: CASSQELAIVNEQFF.

This clone has just a few counts. This rearrangement joins TRBV18 to TRBJ2-1; TRBD2 aligns across 8 bases. The CDR3 spans 13 residues. With V trimmed by 4 bases and J by 12 bases, 8 bases remained unmatched. Looked up from germline, CDR1 is KGHSH and CDR2 is LQKENI. The CDR3 region has the DNA TGTGCCAGCTCACGAGATAGCGGGGAAAGGCAGTTCTTC. Protein product: CASSRDSGERQFF.

This chain connects TRBV19 to TRBJ2-3; 11 nucleotides match TRBD2. The CDR3 has 14 amino acids. V trimming: 11 bases; J trimming: 6 bases; junction bases outside the gene matches: 10. Germline CDR1 reads LNHDA; CDR2 reads SQIVND (reference sequence). In DNA form, the CDR3 reads TGTGCCGCCAGCGCACTAGCGGGGGTTGATACGCAGTATTTT. Translation gives CAASALAGVDTQYF.

The V call is TRBV19, the J call TRBJ1-5; 10 nucleotides agree with TRBD1. V was clipped by 3 bases and J by 3 bases; unmatched bases: 8. The CDR3 totals 17 residues. Looked up from germline, CDR1 is LNHDA and CDR2 is SQIVND (reference sequence). The CDR3 sequence is CASSMTGGARNNQPQHF. The CDR3 bases are TGTGCCAGTAGTATGACAGGGGGCGCTCGGAACAATCAGCCCCAGCATTTT. Full variable domain (rest looked up from reference TRBV19 and TRBJ1-5): DGGITQSPKYLFRKEGQNVTLSCEQNLNHDAMYWYRQDPGQGLRLIYYSQIVNDFQKGDIAEGYSVSREKKESFPLTVTSAQKNPTAFYLCASSMTGGARNNQPQHFGDGTRLSIL.

This chain uses TRBV3-1 (or the pseudogene TRBV3-2) with TRBJ1-1; D gene uncertain. Per germline, CDR1 LGHDT and CDR2 YNNKEL (reference sequence). This CDR3 is 15 amino acids long. V was shortened by 0 bases and J by 10 bases, with 18 bases between the two germline ends. The CDR3 protein is CASSQDRVLQRRAFF. Here the CDR3 DNA reads TGTGCCAGCAGCCAAGACCGAGTTCTTCAGAGGAGAGCTTTCTTT.

The chain joins TRBV18 to TRBJ2-7, with D possibly TRBD1 on 7 matching bases. The CDR3 consists of 17 residues. V lost 4 bases to trimming and J lost 2 bases, with 21 bases between them. The germline gives CDR1 KGHSH, CDR2 LQKENI. The DNA for the CDR3 is TGTGCCAGCTCACAGGGGGCCGGGACTCCAGCAACCTACGAGCAGTACTTC. Its protein product is CASSQGAGTPATYEQYF.

The chain couples TRBV5-1 to TRBJ2-2, with TRBD1 identical over 7 bases. V was clipped by 4 bases and J by 5 bases; unmatched bases: 8. This CDR3 is built from 15 residues. Germline CDR1 reads SGHRS; CDR2 reads YFSETQ. The CDR3 here is CASSQGGARTGELFF. The CDR3 DNA is TGCGCCAGCAGCCAAGGGGGCGCTCGGACCGGGGAGCTGTTTTTT.

V and J are TRBV5-5 and TRBJ2-2; possible D gene TRBD1, 6 bases. The length of the CDR3 is 16 residues. The V gene lost 0 bases and the J gene lost 4 bases, with 13 bases spanning the gap. The V gene's germline CDR1 is SGHKS and CDR2 YYEKEE (reference sequence). DNA of the CDR3: TGTGCCAGCAGCTTGGGGTATAGGGGGAGCACCGGGGAGCTGTTTTTT. Translation: CASSLGYRGSTGELFF.

The chain recombines TRBV27 with TRBJ1-2, with 7 bases lining up with TRBD1. CDR1 and CDR2 (germline): MNHEY, SMNVEV (reference sequence). CDR3 size: 13 residues. V lost 7 bases, J lost 6 bases, and 8 bases stayed unmatched. CDR3 nucleotides: TGTGCCAGCACCCGTACAGGGGATCATGGCTACACCTTC. Its protein product is CASTRTGDHGYTF.

The rearrangement joins TRBV12-3 or TRBV12-4 to TRBJ1-1; a possible D gene is TRBD1 (5 bases). The V and J ends lost 7 bases and 1 base respectively, with 10 bases between them. The CDR3 is made up of 13 amino acids. The CDR3 reads CASTNDRNTEAFF. CDR3 DNA: TGTGCCAGCACCAACGACAGGAACACTGAAGCTTTCTTT.

In this sample, this clone turned up once. J is TRBJ2-5 and V is TRBV3-1 (or the pseudogene TRBV3-2); 7 bases fit TRBD1. CDR1 and CDR2 from the germline V gene are LGHDT and YNNKEL (reference sequence). The CDR3 loop spans 14 amino acids. J was trimmed by 8 bases and V by 4 bases; bases with no gene match: 10. This CDR3 reads CASSPGTARRTQYF. The DNA for the CDR3 is TGTGCCAGCAGCCCAGGGACAGCTAGAAGAACCCAGTACTTC.

This chain uses TRBV5-1 with TRBJ1-2; D is uncertain. V gave up 4 bases and J gave up 7 bases, with 11 bases separating them. The CDR3 extends over 12 amino acids. From germline, CDR1 is SGHRS and CDR2 YFSETQ. The CDR3 loop reads CASSPGTSGYTF. The DNA for the CDR3 is TGCGCCAGCAGCCCAGGAACTAGTGGCTACACCTTC.

The chain links TRBV4-1 to TRBJ2-7; tentatively, D is TRBD1 (6 bases). Germline CDR1 and CDR2: MGHRA and YSYEKL. Trimming took off 0 bases at V and 7 bases at J, with 13 bases between the two ends. This CDR3 is 14 amino acids long. In nucleotides, the CDR3 is TGCGCCAGCAGCCAAGAGTACAGGGAAGATGAGCAGTACTTC. Translated, it gives CASSQEYREDEQYF.

This CDR3 reads CASSPSPDRGVSGYTF. The CDR3 coding sequence is TGTGCCAGCAGCCCCTCTCCTGACAGGGGGGTAAGTGGCTACACCTTC. The chain uses TRBV3-1 (or the pseudogene TRBV3-2) and TRBJ1-2; 9 bases map to TRBD1. Germline values: CDR1 LGHDT, CDR2 YNNKEL (reference sequence). The CDR3 loop spans 16 amino acids. The junction had 13 bases not matched to a gene; V was cut back by 4 bases and J by 7 bases.

The CDR3: CASLPSAGGGTGELFF. CDR3 in DNA: TGTGCCAGCCTGCCCTCCGCGGGGGGAGGGACCGGGGAGCTGTTTTTT. The chain links TRBV10-3 to TRBJ2-2, with 8 bases matching TRBD2. The CDR3 consists of 16 residues. The V and J ends lost 10 bases and 5 bases, in that order; junction bases with no gene match: 15. Germline V gene sequence: CDR1 ENHRY, CDR2 SYGVKD.

This clone was observed a single time. This rearrangement joins TRBV6-6 to TRBJ1-2, with unresolved D. The germline gives CDR1 MNHNY, CDR2 SVGAGI (reference sequence). The CDR3 runs 16 residues. The germline V and J ends were trimmed by 7 bases and 7 bases, with 25 bases remaining between them. This CDR3 reads CASMGGLGGGMSGYTF. CDR3 DNA: TGTGCCAGCATGGGTGGGTTGGGTGGAGGGATGAGTGGCTACACCTTC.

The chain employs TRBV5-1 and TRBJ1-6; TRBD1 might be the D (5 bases). V was trimmed by 4 bases and J by 7 bases, leaving 15 bases between them. Germline V gene data show CDR1 as SGHRS and CDR2 as YFSETQ. The length of the CDR3 is 15 residues. In DNA form, the CDR3 reads TGCGCCAGCAGCCCCGCGGGACTGCCAAATTCACCCCTCCACTTT. Translating gives CASSPAGLPNSPLHF.

This clone was detected once. The chain has TRBV11-2 and TRBJ1-1; 7 bases fit TRBD1. The CDR3 loop spans 16 amino acids. Germline CDR1 is SGHAT and CDR2 is FQNNGV. Losses at the gene ends were 6 bases for V and 0 bases for J; bases not matched to a gene: 10. The CDR3 loop is CASRDQGGVLNTEAFF. In nucleotides, the CDR3 is TGTGCCAGCAGGGACCAGGGGGGAGTACTGAACACTGAAGCTTTCTTT.

In this sample, this clone turned up once. The gene calls are TRBV5-4 and TRBJ2-2; 8 positions agree with TRBD1. The CDR3 is 16 residues long. The V and J ends lost 0 bases and 6 bases, in that order; junction bases with no gene match: 7. Germline assignment: CDR1 SGHNT and CDR2 YYREEE (reference sequence). The DNA for the CDR3 is TGTGCCAGCAGCTTGGTTTGGGGACAGGATCCCGGGGAGCTGTTTTTT. The encoded protein is CASSLVWGQDPGELFF.

V gene TRBV7-3 combines with J gene TRBJ1-5, with D tentatively TRBD1 (6 bases). V lost 2 bases and J 6 bases, leaving 20 bases between the germline ends. The CDR3 has 17 residues. Germline CDR1 reads SGHTA; CDR2 reads FQGTGA. CDR3: CASSLPARNRAGQPQHF. CDR3 in DNA: TGTGCCAGCAGCTTACCCGCAAGAAACAGGGCTGGTCAGCCCCAGCATTTT.

This chain connects TRBV30 to TRBJ2-7; D ambiguous. Trimming pared 0 bases from V and 6 bases from J, leaving 15 bases between. Germline CDR1 is GTSNPN and CDR2 is SVGIG (reference sequence). This CDR3 has 14 residues. DNA of the CDR3: TGTGCCTGGAGTGTCGGAACCCGACGCGGCGAGCAGTACTTC. It codes for CAWSVGTRRGEQYF.

The genes are TRBV3-1 (or the pseudogene TRBV3-2) and TRBJ1-4, with D possibly matching TRBD1 (6 bases). The CDR3 has 16 residues. Germline V gives CDR1 LGHDT, CDR2 YNNKEL (reference sequence). Trimming cost V 4 bases and J 2 bases, with 14 bases left between them. Here the CDR3 DNA reads TGTGCCAGCAGCCGACAGGTCCCTGGGACTAATGAAAAACTGTTTTTT. Its translation is CASSRQVPGTNEKLFF.

The rearrangement joins TRBV9 to TRBJ1-1; 11 bases align to TRBD1. The CDR3 is made up of 16 amino acids. The junction had 5 bases not matched to a gene; V was cut back by 4 bases and J by 0 bases. CDR1 is SGDLS and CDR2 is YYNGEE in the germline V gene. The CDR3 DNA reads as TGTGCCAGCAGCCAATCGGACAGGGGGCTGAACACTGAAGCTTTCTTT. Translating it yields CASSQSDRGLNTEAFF.

The chain uses TRBV4-2 and TRBJ1-4; 7 bases line up with TRBD1. Germline V gene data show CDR1 as LGHNA and CDR2 as YNFKEQ. Trimming removed 0 bases from V and 10 bases from J; junction bases left unmatched: 8. The CDR3 length is 15 residues. CDR3 nucleotides: TGTGCCAGCAGCCAAGAAAACGGCAGGGGGAGAAAACTGTTTTTT. As protein: CASSQENGRGRKLFF.

This rearrangement joins TRBV11-2 to TRBJ1-1; 9 bases match TRBD1. J lost 1 base, V lost 1 base, and 4 bases had no gene match. The CDR3 sequence is 16 residues long. The V gene's germline CDR1 is SGHAT and CDR2 FQNNGV. The CDR3 reads CASSLGSTGGNTEAFF. The CDR3 DNA reads as TGTGCCAGCAGCTTAGGGTCGACAGGGGGGAACACTGAAGCTTTCTTT.

V usage is TRBV27 and J usage is TRBJ1-5, with TRBD1 matching over 8 bases. The CDR3 contains 15 residues. Germline V CDR1 and CDR2: MNHEY, SMNVEV (reference sequence). Here the CDR3 reads CATKKGQEGNQPQHF. CDR3 coding DNA: TGTGCTACGAAGAAGGGACAGGAGGGGAATCAGCCCCAGCATTTT.